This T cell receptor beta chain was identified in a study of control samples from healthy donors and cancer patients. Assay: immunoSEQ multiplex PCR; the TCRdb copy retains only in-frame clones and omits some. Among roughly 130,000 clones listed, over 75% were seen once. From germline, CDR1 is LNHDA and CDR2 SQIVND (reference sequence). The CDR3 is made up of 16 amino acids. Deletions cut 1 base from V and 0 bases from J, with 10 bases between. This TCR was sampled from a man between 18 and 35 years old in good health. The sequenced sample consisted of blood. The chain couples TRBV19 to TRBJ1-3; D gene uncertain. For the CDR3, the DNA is TGTGCCAGTAGTATAGCCGGGTCCGTCTCTGGAAACACCATATATTTT. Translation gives CASSIAGSVSGNTIYF.